Presented here are 3 T cell receptor beta chains from one specimen sequenced in a study of CXCR3-negative and CXCR3-positive naive CD8 T cells (dated by TCRdb to about 2019). TCRdb records NextSeq 550 as the sequencer. The Human TCR Profiling Kit (MiLaboratory) was used to prepare UMI-labeled 5' RACE TRB cDNA libraries. With the reads reprocessed by TCRdb, a single entry stands for each CDR3 protein sequence and no DNA is reported. This sample's table contains about 130,000 distinct CDR3 sequences. The ten largest make up roughly 0.3% of the sample. The sample was naive CXCR3- CD8+ T cells from blood. Sample cell subset or site, as interpreted from the label and publication: CD45RO-CCR7+CD27+CD95- naive CD8+ T cells lacking CXCR3 (TNR3-). These receptors all come from a human donor in good health. Some clones in this sample may be carry-over from other donors' samples.

The chain couples TRBV29-1 to TRBJ2-3; TCRdb's assignment of TRBD2 cannot be checked, as there is no DNA. The CDR3 has 16 residues. Germline values: CDR1 SQVTM, CDR2 ANQGSEA. The CDR3 loop is CSVEDPSGRATDTQYF.

The chain is built from TRBV4-1 and TRBJ2-7; the TCRdb D gene call, TRBD2, has no DNA to confirm it. The CDR3 runs to 17 residues. From germline, CDR1 is MGHRA and CDR2 YSYEKL. CDR3 sequence reads: CASSQRGGLATTYEQYF.

The genes are TRBV19 and TRBJ1-1. Per the germline V gene, CDR1 is LNHDA and CDR2 is SQIVND (reference sequence). The CDR3 contains 14 residues. The CDR3 sequence is CASSVRVGNTEAFF. The complete variable domain, with remaining parts taken from reference TRBV19 and TRBJ1-1, reads DGGITQSPKYLFRKEGQNVTLSCEQNLNHDAMYWYRQDPGQGLRLIYYSQIVNDFQKGDIAEGYSVSREKKESFPLTVTSAQKNPTAFYLCASSVRVGNTEAFFGQGTRLTVV.